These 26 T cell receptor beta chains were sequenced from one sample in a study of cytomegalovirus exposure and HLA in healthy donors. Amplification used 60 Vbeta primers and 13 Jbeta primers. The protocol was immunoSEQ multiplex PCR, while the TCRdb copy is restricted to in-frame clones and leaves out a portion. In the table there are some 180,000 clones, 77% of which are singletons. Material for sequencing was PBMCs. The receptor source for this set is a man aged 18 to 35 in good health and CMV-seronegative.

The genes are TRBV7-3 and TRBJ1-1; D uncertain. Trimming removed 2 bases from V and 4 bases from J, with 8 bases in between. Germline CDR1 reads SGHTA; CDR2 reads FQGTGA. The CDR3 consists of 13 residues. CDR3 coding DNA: TGTGCCAGCAGCTTAGGGCTCAGCACTGAAGCTTTCTTT. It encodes CASSLGLSTEAFF.

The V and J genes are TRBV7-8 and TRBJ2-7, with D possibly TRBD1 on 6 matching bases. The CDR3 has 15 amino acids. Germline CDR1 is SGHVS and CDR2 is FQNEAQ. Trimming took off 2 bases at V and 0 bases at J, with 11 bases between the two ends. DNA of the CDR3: TGTGCCAGCAGCTTACAGGGACACTTCTCCTACGAGCAGTACTTC. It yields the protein CASSLQGHFSYEQYF.

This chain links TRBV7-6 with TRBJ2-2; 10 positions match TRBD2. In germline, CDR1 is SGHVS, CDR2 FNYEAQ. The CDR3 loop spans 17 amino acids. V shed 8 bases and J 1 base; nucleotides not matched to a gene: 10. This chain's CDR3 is CASPRPGLAENTGELFF. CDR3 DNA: TGTGCCAGCCCCCGACCTGGACTAGCGGAGAACACCGGGGAGCTGTTTTTT.

The CDR3 DNA reads as TGCGCCAGCAGCCCGGTAGCGGGGTTGAACACCGGGGAGCTGTTTTTT. The encoded protein is CASSPVAGLNTGELFF. The chain recombines TRBV5-1 with TRBJ2-2; 8 positions match TRBD2. CDR1 SGHRS and CDR2 YFSETQ come from the germline V gene. The CDR3 consists of 16 residues. The V segment lost 4 bases and the J segment 1 base; nucleotides outside the gene matches: 6. The whole variable domain, remainder taken from reference TRBV5-1 and TRBJ2-2, is KAGVTQTPRYLIKTRGQQVTLSCSPISGHRSVSWYQQTPGQGLQFLFEYFSETQRNKGNFPGRFSGRQFSNSRSEMNVSTLELGDSALYLCASSPVAGLNTGELFFGEGSRLTVL.

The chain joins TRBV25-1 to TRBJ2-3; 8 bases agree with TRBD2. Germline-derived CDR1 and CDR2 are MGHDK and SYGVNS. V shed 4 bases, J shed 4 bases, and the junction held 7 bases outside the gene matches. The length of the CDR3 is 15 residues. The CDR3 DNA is TGTGCCAGCAGTGCAAGCGGGAGTCGGGCAGATACGCAGTATTTT. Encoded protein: CASSASGSRADTQYF.

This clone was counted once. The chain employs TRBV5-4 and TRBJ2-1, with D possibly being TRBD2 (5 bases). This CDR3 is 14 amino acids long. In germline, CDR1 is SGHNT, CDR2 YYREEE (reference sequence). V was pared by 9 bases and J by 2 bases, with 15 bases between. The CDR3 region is CAIGDRDAYNEQFF. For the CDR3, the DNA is TGTGCCATAGGAGACCGGGATGCCTACAATGAGCAGTTCTTC.

The chain's CDR3 is CASTEGGPRLSYEQYF. The CDR3 nucleotides read TGTGCCAGCACCGAAGGGGGACCCCGATTATCCTACGAGCAGTACTTC. This chain connects TRBV6-6 to TRBJ2-7; weak D call: TRBD1 (6 bases). This CDR3 comprises 16 residues. Germline V gene sequence: CDR1 MNHNY, CDR2 SVGAGI (reference sequence). V was shortened by 7 bases and J by 1 base, with 20 bases between the two germline ends.

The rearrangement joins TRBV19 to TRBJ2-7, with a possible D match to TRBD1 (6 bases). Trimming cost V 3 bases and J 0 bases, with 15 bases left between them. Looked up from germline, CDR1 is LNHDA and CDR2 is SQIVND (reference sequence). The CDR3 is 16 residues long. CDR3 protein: CASSIRGGMSSYEQYF. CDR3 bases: TGTGCCAGTAGTATCAGGGGTGGTATGAGCTCCTACGAGCAGTACTTC.

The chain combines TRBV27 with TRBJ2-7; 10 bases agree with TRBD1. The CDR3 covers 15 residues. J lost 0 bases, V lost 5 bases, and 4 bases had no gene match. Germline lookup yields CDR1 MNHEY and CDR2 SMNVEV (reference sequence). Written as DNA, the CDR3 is TGTGCCAGCAGTCCAAGGACAGGGGGCTCCTACGAGCAGTACTTC. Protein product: CASSPRTGGSYEQYF.

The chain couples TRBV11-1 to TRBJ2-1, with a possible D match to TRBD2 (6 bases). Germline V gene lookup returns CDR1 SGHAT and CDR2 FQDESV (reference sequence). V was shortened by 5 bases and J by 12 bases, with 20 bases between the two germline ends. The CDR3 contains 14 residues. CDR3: CASSLPRRGSGQFF. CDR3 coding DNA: TGTGCCAGCAGCCTCCCCCGGCGGGGTTCAGGGCAGTTCTTC. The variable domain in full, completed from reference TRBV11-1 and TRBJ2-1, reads EAEVAQSPRYKITEKSQAVAFWCDPISGHATLYWYRQILGQGPELLVQFQDESVVDDSQLPKDRFSAERLKGVDSTLKIQPAELGDSAMYLCASSLPRRGSGQFFGPGTRLTVL.

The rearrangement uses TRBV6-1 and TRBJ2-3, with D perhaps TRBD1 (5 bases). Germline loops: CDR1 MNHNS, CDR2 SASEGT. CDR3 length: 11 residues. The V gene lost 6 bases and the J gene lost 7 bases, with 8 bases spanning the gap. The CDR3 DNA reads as TGTGCCAGCAGAGGGGTGCATACGCAGTATTTT. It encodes CASRGVHTQYF.

The CDR3 is CASSSVAGAYTEAFF. The CDR3 nucleotides are TGTGCCAGCAGCTCCGTTGCAGGGGCTTACACTGAAGCTTTCTTT. The J gene is TRBJ1-1, the V gene TRBV13; D perhaps matches TRBD1 (6 bases). Trimming took off 4 bases at V and 3 bases at J, with 15 bases between the two ends. The germline gives CDR1 PRHDT, CDR2 FYEKMQ (reference sequence). CDR3 length: 15 amino acids.

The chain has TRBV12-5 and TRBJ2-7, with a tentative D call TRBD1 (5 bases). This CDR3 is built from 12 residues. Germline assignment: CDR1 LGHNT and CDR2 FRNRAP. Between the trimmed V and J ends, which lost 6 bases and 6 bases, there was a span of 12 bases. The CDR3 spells CASGPGHLEQYF. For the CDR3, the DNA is TGTGCTAGTGGACCTGGACATCTCGAGCAGTACTTC.

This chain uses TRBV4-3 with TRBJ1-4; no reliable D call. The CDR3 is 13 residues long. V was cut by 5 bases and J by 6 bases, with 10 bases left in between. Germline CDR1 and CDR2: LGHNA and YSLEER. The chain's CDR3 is CASSSGADEKLFF. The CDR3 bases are TGCGCCAGCAGCTCAGGCGCTGATGAAAAACTGTTTTTT.

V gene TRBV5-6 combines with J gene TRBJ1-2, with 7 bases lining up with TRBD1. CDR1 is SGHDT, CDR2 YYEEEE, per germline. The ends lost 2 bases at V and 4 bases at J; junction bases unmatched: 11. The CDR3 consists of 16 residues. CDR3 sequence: CASSLQRQGDLYGYTF. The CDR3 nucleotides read TGTGCCAGCAGCTTACAACGACAGGGCGACCTCTATGGCTACACCTTC.

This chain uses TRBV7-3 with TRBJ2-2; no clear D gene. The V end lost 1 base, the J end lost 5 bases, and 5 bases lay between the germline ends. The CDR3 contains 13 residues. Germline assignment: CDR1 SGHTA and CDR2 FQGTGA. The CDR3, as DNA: TGTGCCAGCAGCTTAAAGGAGACCGGGGAGCTGTTTTTT. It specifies CASSLKETGELFF.

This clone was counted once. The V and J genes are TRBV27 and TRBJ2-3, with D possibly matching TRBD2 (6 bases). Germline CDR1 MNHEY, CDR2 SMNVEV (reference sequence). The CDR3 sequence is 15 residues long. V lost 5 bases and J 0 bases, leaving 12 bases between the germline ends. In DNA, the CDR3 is TGTGCCAGCAGTGGCAGGGAGGTCAGCACAGATACGCAGTATTTT. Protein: CASSGREVSTDTQYF.

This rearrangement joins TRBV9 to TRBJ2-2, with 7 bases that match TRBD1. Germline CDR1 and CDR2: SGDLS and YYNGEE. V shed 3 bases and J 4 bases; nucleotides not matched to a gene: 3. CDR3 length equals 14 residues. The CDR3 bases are TGTGCCAGCAGCGCTACAGGGGTCACCGGGGAGCTGTTTTTT. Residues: CASSATGVTGELFF.

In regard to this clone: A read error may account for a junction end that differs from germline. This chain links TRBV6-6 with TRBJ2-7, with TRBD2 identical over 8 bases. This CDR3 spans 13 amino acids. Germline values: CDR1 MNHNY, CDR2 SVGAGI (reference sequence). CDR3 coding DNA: TGTGCCAGCACCTACGGGGGGGGCTACGGGCAGTACTTC. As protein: CASTYGGGYGQYF.

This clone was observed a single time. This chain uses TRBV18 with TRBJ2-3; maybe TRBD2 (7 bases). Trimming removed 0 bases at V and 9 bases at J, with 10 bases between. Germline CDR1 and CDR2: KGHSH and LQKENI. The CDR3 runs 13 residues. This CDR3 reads CASSPPSGGTQYF. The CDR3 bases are TGTGCCAGCTCACCACCGTCGGGGGGCACGCAGTATTTT.

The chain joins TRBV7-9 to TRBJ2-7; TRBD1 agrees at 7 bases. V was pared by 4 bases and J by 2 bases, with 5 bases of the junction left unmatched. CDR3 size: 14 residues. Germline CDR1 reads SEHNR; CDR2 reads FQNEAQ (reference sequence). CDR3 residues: CASSYGTAPYEQYF. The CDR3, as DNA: TGTGCCAGCAGCTACGGGACAGCTCCCTACGAGCAGTACTTC.

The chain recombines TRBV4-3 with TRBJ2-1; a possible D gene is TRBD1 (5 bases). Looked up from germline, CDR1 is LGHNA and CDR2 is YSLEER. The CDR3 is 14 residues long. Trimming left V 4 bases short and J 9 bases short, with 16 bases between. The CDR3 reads CASSPTLGRVEQFF. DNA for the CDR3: TGCGCCAGCAGCCCGACTCTTGGCAGGGTTGAGCAGTTCTTC.

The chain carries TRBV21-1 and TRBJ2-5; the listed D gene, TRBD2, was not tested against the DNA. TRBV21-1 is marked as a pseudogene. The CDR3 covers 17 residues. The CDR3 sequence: CASNPRGIVGEGETQYF. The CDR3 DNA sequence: TGTGCCAGCAACCCGAGAGGGATAGTGGGTGAGGGAGAGACCCAGTACTTC.

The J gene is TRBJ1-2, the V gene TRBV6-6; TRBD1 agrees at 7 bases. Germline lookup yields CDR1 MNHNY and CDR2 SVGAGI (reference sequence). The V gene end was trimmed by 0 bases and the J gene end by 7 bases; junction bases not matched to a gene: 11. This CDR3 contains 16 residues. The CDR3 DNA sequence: TGTGCCAGCAGTTACTCGGGGGCCGCGACAGGGCCTGGCTACACCTTC. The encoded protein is CASSYSGAATGPGYTF.

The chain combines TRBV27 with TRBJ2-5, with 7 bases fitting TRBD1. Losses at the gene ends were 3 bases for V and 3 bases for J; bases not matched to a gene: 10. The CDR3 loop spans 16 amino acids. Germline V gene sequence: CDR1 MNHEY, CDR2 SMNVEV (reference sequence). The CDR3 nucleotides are TGTGCCAGCAGTTTTTCCGACAGGGACCCTAAAGAGACCCAGTACTTC. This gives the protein CASSFSDRDPKETQYF.

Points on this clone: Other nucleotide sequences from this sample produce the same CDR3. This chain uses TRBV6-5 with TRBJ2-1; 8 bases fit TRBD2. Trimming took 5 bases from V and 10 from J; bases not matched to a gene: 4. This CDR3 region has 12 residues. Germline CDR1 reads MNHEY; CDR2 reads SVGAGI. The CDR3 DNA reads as TGTGCCAGCAGTCCCTCGGGGGGGGAGCAGTTCTTC. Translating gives CASSPSGGEQFF.